The 12 T cell receptor beta chains presented below share a single source sample, sequenced in a study of monozygotic twins with inflammatory bowel disease. For each CDR3 protein, TCRdb gives one entry from its re-call of the 5' RACE reads, without DNA. The listing contains some 210,000 distinct CDR3 sequences. The sample consisted of blood. The receptor set was obtained from a human donor with ulcerative colitis or Crohn's disease, or a healthy co-twin of an affected twin (not recorded which).

V gene TRBV20-1 combines with J gene TRBJ2-2; there is no DNA to check the TCRdb D call of TRBD2. Per the germline V gene, CDR1 is DFQATT and CDR2 is SNEGSKA (reference sequence). CDR3 length: 13 amino acids. CDR3 loop: CSAGETGGGELFF.

This chain joins TRBV20-1 and TRBJ1-5. Germline CDR1 is DFQATT and CDR2 is SNEGSKA (reference sequence). The CDR3 extends over 13 amino acids. The CDR3 loop is CSASGGANQPQHF.

The chain has TRBV18 and TRBJ2-7; TCRdb returns TRBD1, unconfirmable since there is no DNA. The CDR3 is 14 residues long. CDR1 is KGHSH, CDR2 LQKENI, per germline. The CDR3 region is CASSWGQVLEEQYF.

The chain carries TRBV7-2 and TRBJ1-1. Germline values: CDR1 SGHTA, CDR2 FQGNSA. The CDR3 has 13 residues. This CDR3 is CASSLADKFEAFF.

This chain links TRBV12-3 or TRBV12-4 with TRBJ1-6; the TRBD1 assignment by TCRdb is unverifiable without DNA. This CDR3 comprises 13 residues. CDR3 in amino acids: CASMDRGESPLHF.

The chain carries TRBV5-1 and TRBJ1-6; TCRdb designates TRBD1, a call that cannot be tested without DNA. Germline-derived CDR1 and CDR2 are SGHRS and YFSETQ. The CDR3 has 15 amino acids. This CDR3 reads CASSYTGTDNSPLHF. Using reference TRBV5-1 and TRBJ1-6 for the parts outside the CDR3, the full variable domain is KAGVTQTPRYLIKTRGQQVTLSCSPISGHRSVSWYQQTPGQGLQFLFEYFSETQRNKGNFPGRFSGRQFSNSRSEMNVSTLELGDSALYLCASSYTGTDNSPLHFGNGTRLTVT.

The chain has TRBV7-2 and TRBJ1-2. CDR3 length: 14 amino acids. Germline V gene lookup returns CDR1 SGHTA and CDR2 FQGNSA. The CDR3 is CASSLAGIIYGYTF. Complete variable domain (other parts from reference TRBV7-2 and TRBJ1-2): GAGVSQSPSNKVTEKGKDVELRCDPISGHTALYWYRQSLGQGLEFLIYFQGNSAPDKSGLPSDRFSAERTGGSVSTLTIQRTQQEDSAVYLCASSLAGIIYGYTFGSGTRLTVV.

The chain employs TRBV5-1 and TRBJ2-5; the TCRdb call, TRBD1, lacks DNA for checking. Per the germline V gene, CDR1 is SGHRS and CDR2 is YFSETQ. The CDR3 totals 14 residues. CDR3 sequence: CASRPGQGRETQYF.

The V call is TRBV7-9, the J call TRBJ2-7; TCRdb reports TRBD1, a call that lacks DNA to check it against. The CDR3 totals 15 residues. Per the germline V gene, CDR1 is SEHNR and CDR2 is FQNEAQ (reference sequence). Here the CDR3 reads CASSFIGRDNYEQYF.

This chain joins TRBV5-1 and TRBJ1-3. The CDR3 contains 17 residues. Germline CDR1 is SGHRS and CDR2 is YFSETQ. The chain's CDR3 is CASSYGQAASSGNTIYF.

V is TRBV18 and J is TRBJ2-3. CDR1 is KGHSH, CDR2 LQKENI, per germline. The CDR3 extends over 19 amino acids. This chain's CDR3 is CASSPRELSGGLSTDTQYF.

The chain couples TRBV29-1 to TRBJ2-7; no DNA is available, so the TRBD1 call from TCRdb remains unchecked. The length of the CDR3 is 15 residues. CDR1 and CDR2 (germline): SQVTM, ANQGSEA. The CDR3: CSVRARGLPSYEQYF.